This T cell receptor beta chain was documented in a study of spatial heterogeneity in lung cancer. On the study more broadly: Averaged across combinations, each unique TCR and UMI pairing appeared more than ten times in raw reads, which were uncorrected.

Documented time point: sample taken at primary tumor resection. The donor population consisted of some 67 patients with untreated, early-stage non-small cell lung cancer. No cell sorting; template was whole RNA from tumor, lung tissue or PBMC. A single record per CDR3 protein comes from TCRdb applying MiXCR to the 5' RACE reads. The data show some 400 distinct CDR3 sequences, about a sixth seen once. This clonotype was seen a handful of times. With V trimmed by 5 bases and J by 4 bases, 15 bases remained unmatched. Germline V gives CDR1 DFQATT, CDR2 SNEGSKA (reference sequence). The CDR3 is made up of 18 amino acids.

The material sequenced was normal lung tissue next to the tumor, taken at surgery. The origin of this receptor is a female donor with early-stage non-small cell lung cancer. The chain employs TRBV20-1 and TRBJ2-3; 13 nucleotides line up with TRBD2. This chain's CDR3 is CSAQPYLGLAGEADTQYF. In DNA form, the CDR3 reads TGCAGTGCTCAGCCTTACCTTGGACTAGCGGGGGAGGCAGATACGCAGTATTTT.